This T cell receptor (beta chain) appears in the sequencing data of a study of read filtering for tumor transcriptome and immune sequencing (dated by TCRdb to the early 2020s). Describing the broader study: The cohort consisted of about 18 male and approximately 15 female patients, with a mean age of roughly 66 years and an age range of roughly 45 to 85. By revised international staging, 8 or 9 patients were R-ISS I, around 15 were R-ISS II and about seven were R-ISS III. Whole-transcriptome libraries were prepared with the TruSeq RNA Access Library Prep Kit after DNase treatment. The study compared TCR repertoires from targeted immune repertoire sequencing and bulk whole-transcriptome sequencing run on the same bone marrow samples. One of the main goals was to work out a read-filtering strategy for immune repertoire data, in particular whether clonotypes backed by only a single read should be removed. Per sample, about 4 to 11 million TCR-region mapped reads were obtained with IR-seq, compared with only roughly 75 to 1,400 with RNA-seq.

Each patient had bone marrow sampled at the time of active disease. Ficoll-Hypaque density gradient centrifugation was used to isolate bone marrow mononuclear cells. CD138-negative cells were obtained by negative selection after labeling with CD138 magnetic microbeads on a MACS separator, removing myeloma plasma cells. Purity of the isolated cells was checked by flow cytometry on an Attune NxT using CD138 antibodies. Total RNA was extracted using TRIzol reagent and was quantified on a NanoDrop spectrophotometer. Paired RNA-seq and IR-seq were performed on each patient's CD138-negative bone marrow sample. The sample holds many counts of this clonotype. Its antigen has not been determined. There are no base qualities to consult, and no much larger clone falls within one base. The paper's findings and limits, for the study overall: Single-read clonotypes made up around 82% of clonotypes but only about 3.5% of total reads in IR-seq, compared with approximately 70% of clonotypes and roughly 40% of reads in RNA-seq. Removing single-read clonotypes increased the correlation between IR-seq and RNA-seq shared clonotype proportions. Rather than purified T cells, the sorted CD138-negative fraction was a mixed bone marrow immune population. IR-seq captured clonotypes at much higher depth and more reliably than RNA-seq, and smaller IR-seq throughput sufficed to identify most shared clonotypes.

A distance of 21 bases separates the germline ends of V and J, which lose 4 bases and 6 bases respectively. From the germline V gene, CDR1 is SGHAT and CDR2 is FQNNGV. The CDR3 goes from the cysteine to the phenylalanine over 17 residues. Of the read, only the CDR3 DNA is kept; its 51 bases are in frame from base 1. The Immunoverse kit was used to build TCR libraries from about 430 ng RNA, with molecular barcoded adaptors covering alpha/delta and beta/gamma chains. The same RNA used for transcriptome sequencing was used for TCR library preparation. An Illumina HiSeq 4000 with 2 x 150 cycles was used to sequence the TCR libraries. Processing in the source paper ran as follows. With MiXCR, TCR reads were aligned to human V, D, J and C references and assembled into CDR3 clonotypes, with quality filtering and error correction included. Clonotype counts and gene usage diversity were analyzed with the tcR package in R. Raw mapping reads were checked after the RNA-seq reads had been mapped by STAR aligner version 2.5.3a onto the human GRCh37 genome. To test how sequencing depth affected the clonotypes detected, IR-seq fastq files were randomly downsampled with Seqtk 1.3. TCRdb reprocessed the public reads (quality trimming at Q25 with fastp, clone calling with MiXCR) and kept in-frame beta chains. Rows with a matching CDR3 protein are joined into one entry that keeps the most common DNA and genes. TCRdb, not the original authors, processed these V and J calls. Within this sample are 25,000 to 35,000 distinct CDR3 sequences, with over 13% of them counted one time only. Around 47% of the sample belongs to the ten largest clones.

The TCR originated in a donor at least 40 years old with multiple myeloma. The sequence links TRBV11-2 to TRBJ2-2; the D gene is perhaps TRBD1, from 5 matching bases. Sequencing used a population of CD138-negative cells sorted from bone marrow. Read against the paper, the sample's cell subset or site label means: bone marrow mononuclear cells depleted of CD138+ plasma/myeloma cells by negative magnetic selection. The CDR3 in this case is CASSSLMHTGRAGELFF. The DNA sequence reads TGTGCCAGCAGCTCGCTAATGCATACGGGCAGGGCCGGGGAGCTGTTTTTT.